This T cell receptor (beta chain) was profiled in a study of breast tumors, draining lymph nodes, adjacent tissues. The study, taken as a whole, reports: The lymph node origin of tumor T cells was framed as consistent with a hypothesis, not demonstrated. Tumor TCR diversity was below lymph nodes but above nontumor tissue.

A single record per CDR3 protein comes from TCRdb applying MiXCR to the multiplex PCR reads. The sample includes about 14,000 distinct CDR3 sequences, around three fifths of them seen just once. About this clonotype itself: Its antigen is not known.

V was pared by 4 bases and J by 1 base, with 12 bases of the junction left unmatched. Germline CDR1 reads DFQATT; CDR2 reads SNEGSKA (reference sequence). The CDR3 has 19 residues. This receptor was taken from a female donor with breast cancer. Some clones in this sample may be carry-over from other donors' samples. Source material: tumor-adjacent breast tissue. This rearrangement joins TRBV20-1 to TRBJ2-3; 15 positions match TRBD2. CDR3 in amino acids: CSANVGLAGGLGGTDTQYF. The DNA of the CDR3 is TGCAGTGCTAACGTAGGACTAGCGGGAGGGCTCGGCGGCACAGATACGCAGTATTTT.